The 19 T cell receptor beta chains below were found in one sample sequenced in a study of long-term antiretroviral therapy in people with HIV. The assay used was immunoSEQ (version v3.0), run at survey level. Method: immunoSEQ multiplex PCR; TCRdb's copy keeps in-frame clones and lacks some. Of 40,000 to 50,000 clones listed, 94% are singletons. The specimen was unsorted PBMCs, collected around 9.2 years after starting antiretroviral therapy. Receptor source: a man aged 25-45 years with HIV.

This chain joins TRBV19 and TRBJ1-1; possible D gene TRBD1, 6 bases. From germline, CDR1 is LNHDA and CDR2 SQIVND (reference sequence). With 4 bases removed from V and 11 bases from J, the gap between germline ends came to 11 bases. This CDR3 is 11 amino acids long. The DNA of the CDR3 is TGTGCCAGTAGTAGGGAGGGGGTGGCTTTCTTT. Protein: CASSREGVAFF. The whole variable domain, filled in from reference TRBV19 and TRBJ1-1, reads DGGITQSPKYLFRKEGQNVTLSCEQNLNHDAMYWYRQDPGQGLRLIYYSQIVNDFQKGDIAEGYSVSREKKESFPLTVTSAQKNPTAFYLCASSREGVAFFGQGTRLTVV.

The chain has TRBV9 and TRBJ2-7, with 11 nucleotides matching TRBD1. Germline assignment: CDR1 SGDLS and CDR2 YYNGEE. The CDR3 is 17 residues long. The J segment lost 3 bases and the V segment lost 0 bases, leaving 8 bases of the junction unmatched. The CDR3 protein is CASSVGGPGQGVYEQYF. The CDR3 DNA reads TGTGCCAGCAGCGTAGGGGGACCGGGACAGGGGGTCTACGAGCAGTACTTC.

V is TRBV5-1 and J is TRBJ2-3; 7 positions match TRBD2. The CDR3 sequence is 16 residues long. Germline CDR1 reads SGHRS; CDR2 reads YFSETQ. The ends lost 0 bases at V and 5 bases at J; junction bases unmatched: 9. The CDR3 spells CASSLGLGGGLDTQYF. CDR3 bases: TGCGCCAGCAGCTTGGGCCTCGGCGGGGGTTTAGATACGCAGTATTTT. Together with reference TRBV5-1 and TRBJ2-3, the CDR3 gives the full variable domain: KAGVTQTPRYLIKTRGQQVTLSCSPISGHRSVSWYQQTPGQGLQFLFEYFSETQRNKGNFPGRFSGRQFSNSRSEMNVSTLELGDSALYLCASSLGLGGGLDTQYFGPGTRLTVL.

The chain combines TRBV7-3 with TRBJ2-1; a possible D gene is TRBD2 (5 bases). The V end lost 5 bases, the J end lost 9 bases, and 11 bases lay between the germline ends. CDR3 length: 12 residues. Per the germline V gene, CDR1 is SGHTA and CDR2 is FQGTGA. The CDR3 coding sequence is TGTGCCAGCAGCACAAACCGGGGTGAGCAGTTCTTC. This gives the protein CASSTNRGEQFF.

The V call is TRBV11-2, the J call TRBJ1-1, with D uncertain. The CDR3 runs to 13 residues. Trimming shortened V by 3 bases and J by 6 bases, and 11 bases separated the two germline ends. CDR1 SGHAT and CDR2 FQNNGV come from the germline V gene. CDR3 coding DNA: TGTGCCAGCAGCTTCCGCCCAGGCGCTGAAGCTTTCTTT. Its translation is CASSFRPGAEAFF.

The V gene is TRBV5-1, the J gene TRBJ2-6, with D perhaps matching TRBD1 (6 bases). This CDR3 comprises 15 residues. The germline V and J ends were trimmed by 3 bases and 3 bases, with 10 bases remaining between them. The germline V gene has CDR1 SGHRS and CDR2 YFSETQ. Here the CDR3 DNA reads TGCGCCAGCAGCTCAGGGGAAAGTGGGGCCAACGTCCTGACTTTC. It specifies CASSSGESGANVLTF.

The rearrangement links TRBV11-3 to TRBJ2-2; a possible D gene is TRBD1 (5 bases). The CDR3 covers 16 residues. Germline lookup yields CDR1 SGHNT and CDR2 YENEEA. V gave up 2 bases and J gave up 1 base, with 11 bases separating them. The CDR3 spells CASSLTTGLNTGELFF. DNA of the CDR3: TGTGCCAGCAGCTTAACCACAGGATTGAACACCGGGGAGCTGTTTTTT.

The rearrangement joins TRBV5-1 to TRBJ2-7; D is perhaps TRBD2 (5 bases). Trimming pared 4 bases from V and 3 bases from J, leaving 11 bases between. CDR3 length: 13 residues. The V gene's germline CDR1 is SGHRS and CDR2 YFSETQ. The CDR3 reads CASSEREGYEQYF. The CDR3 nucleotides read TGCGCCAGCAGCGAGAGGGAAGGCTACGAGCAGTACTTC.

The CDR3 protein is CASSLERNTEAFF. CDR3 sequence (DNA): TGTGCCAGCAGCTTGGAACGGAACACTGAAGCTTTCTTT. The chain recombines TRBV5-5 with TRBJ1-1; D remains unclear. The germline V gene has CDR1 SGHKS and CDR2 YYEKEE (reference sequence). The CDR3 is 13 amino acids. V dropped 0 bases and J dropped 1 base, with 4 bases sitting between them.

J is TRBJ2-2 and V is TRBV5-6; D remains unclear. Per the germline V gene, CDR1 is SGHDT and CDR2 is YYEEEE. The CDR3 length is 15 residues. The V gene lost 4 bases and the J gene lost 2 bases, with 12 bases spanning the gap. The CDR3 protein is CASSLPLINTGELFF. As DNA, the CDR3 is TGTGCCAGCAGCCTACCCCTAATTAACACCGGGGAGCTGTTTTTT. The full variable domain, its missing parts supplied by reference TRBV5-6 and TRBJ2-2, is DAGVTQSPTHLIKTRGQQVTLRCSPKSGHDTVSWYQQALGQGPQFIFQYYEEEERQRGNFPDRFSGHQFPNYSSELNVNALLLGDSALYLCASSLPLINTGELFFGEGSRLTVL.

A few counts support this clone. V usage is TRBV28 and J usage is TRBJ1-6; TRBD1 matches at 9 bases. Trimming at V came to 6 bases and at J to 9 bases, leaving 6 bases not matched to a gene. This CDR3 comprises 14 residues. Germline lookup yields CDR1 MDHEN and CDR2 SYDVKM. The CDR3 loop reads CASRRGQGGSPLHF. CDR3 DNA sequence: TGTGCCAGCAGGCGGGGACAGGGTGGTTCACCCCTCCACTTT.

This clone occurred once. The V and J genes are TRBV5-1 and TRBJ2-1, with 8 bases that match TRBD1. The CDR3 length is 16 residues. V lost 7 bases to trimming and J lost 3 bases; unmatched junction nucleotides: 12. Germline V gene data show CDR1 as SGHRS and CDR2 as YFSETQ. The chain's CDR3 is CASSRQTGANYNEQFF. The CDR3 DNA follows: TGCGCCAGCTCAAGGCAGACAGGGGCGAACTACAATGAGCAGTTCTTC.

V usage is TRBV28 and J usage is TRBJ1-3; 8 bases are a match to TRBD1. The CDR3 covers 17 residues. The V gene's germline CDR1 is MDHEN and CDR2 SYDVKM. With V trimmed by 2 bases and J by 0 bases, 6 bases remained unmatched. CDR3 amino acids: CASSLGQGARSGNTIYF. In DNA, the CDR3 is TGTGCCAGCAGTTTAGGGCAGGGGGCCCGCTCTGGAAACACCATATATTTT. The complete variable domain, with remaining parts taken from reference TRBV28 and TRBJ1-3, reads DVKVTQSSRYLVKRTGEKVFLECVQDMDHENMFWYRQDPGLGLRLIYFSYDVKMKEKGDIPEGYSVSREKKERFSLILESASTNQTSMYLCASSLGQGARSGNTIYFGEGSWLTVV.

This clone was counted a single time. The rearrangement joins TRBV7-9 to TRBJ1-5, with D possibly TRBD1 on 5 matching bases. The V end was cut by 3 bases, the J end by 3 bases, with 12 bases between. This CDR3 comprises 15 residues. From germline, CDR1 is SEHNR and CDR2 FQNEAQ (reference sequence). The CDR3 sequence is CASSLSGLHNQPQHF. The DNA for the CDR3 is TGTGCCAGCAGCTTGTCGGGGCTACACAATCAGCCCCAGCATTTT. Supplemented by reference TRBV7-9 and TRBJ1-5, the full variable domain reads DTGVSQNPRHKITKRGQNVTFRCDPISEHNRLYWYRQTLGQGPEFLTYFQNEAQLEKSRLLSDRFSAERPKGSFSTLEIQRTEQGDSAMYLCASSLSGLHNQPQHFGDGTRLSIL.

This clone showed up just a few times. CDR3: CASGTGVDEQFF. As DNA, the CDR3 is TGTGCCAGCGGGACAGGGGTTGATGAGCAGTTCTTC. The chain employs TRBV27 and TRBJ2-1; TRBD1 aligns across 10 bases. CDR1 and CDR2 (germline): MNHEY, SMNVEV (reference sequence). V shed 8 bases and J 8 bases; nucleotides not matched to a gene: 3. The CDR3 contains 12 residues.

The sample holds one count of this clone. V is TRBV7-3 and J is TRBJ2-2; D uncertain. Germline loops: CDR1 SGHTA, CDR2 FQGTGA. This CDR3 region has 17 residues. Deletions cut 1 base from V and 6 bases from J, with 18 bases between. As DNA, the CDR3 is TGTGCCAGCAGCTTAATTGGGGTTGGGGAAGGAGCCGGGGAGCTGTTTTTT. Its protein product is CASSLIGVGEGAGELFF.

The chain links TRBV19 to TRBJ1-1, with D perhaps TRBD1 (6 bases). Germline CDR1 LNHDA, CDR2 SQIVND (reference sequence). The CDR3 totals 13 residues. Trimming took 7 bases from V and 5 from J, leaving 14 bases between them. This chain's CDR3 is CASIGGGRTEAFF. The CDR3 DNA reads TGTGCCAGTATAGGCGGGGGGCGGACTGAAGCTTTCTTT.

J is TRBJ1-2 and V is TRBV27; 7 bases agree with TRBD1. CDR1 MNHEY and CDR2 SMNVEV come from the germline V gene (reference sequence). Trimming took 3 bases from V and 5 from J; bases not matched to a gene: 12. The CDR3 totals 16 residues. DNA for the CDR3: TGTGCCAGCAGTTTGGGGAGAGGGGACAGAAGATATGGCTACACCTTC. Translating it yields CASSLGRGDRRYGYTF.

This rearrangement joins TRBV11-2 to TRBJ2-3, with D perhaps matching TRBD2 (5 bases). The ends were cut back, 3 bases at V and 1 base at J, with 8 bases in the middle. This CDR3 region has 14 residues. Germline CDR1 is SGHAT and CDR2 is FQNNGV. The CDR3 DNA is TGTGCCAGCAGCTTGAGGGTGGGCACAGATACGCAGTATTTT. Translation gives CASSLRVGTDTQYF. Full variable domain (rest looked up from reference TRBV11-2 and TRBJ2-3): EAGVAQSPRYKIIEKRQSVAFWCNPISGHATLYWYQQILGQGPKLLIQFQNNGVVDDSQLPKDRFSAERLKGVDSTLKIQPAKLEDSAVYLCASSLRVGTDTQYFGPGTRLTVL.